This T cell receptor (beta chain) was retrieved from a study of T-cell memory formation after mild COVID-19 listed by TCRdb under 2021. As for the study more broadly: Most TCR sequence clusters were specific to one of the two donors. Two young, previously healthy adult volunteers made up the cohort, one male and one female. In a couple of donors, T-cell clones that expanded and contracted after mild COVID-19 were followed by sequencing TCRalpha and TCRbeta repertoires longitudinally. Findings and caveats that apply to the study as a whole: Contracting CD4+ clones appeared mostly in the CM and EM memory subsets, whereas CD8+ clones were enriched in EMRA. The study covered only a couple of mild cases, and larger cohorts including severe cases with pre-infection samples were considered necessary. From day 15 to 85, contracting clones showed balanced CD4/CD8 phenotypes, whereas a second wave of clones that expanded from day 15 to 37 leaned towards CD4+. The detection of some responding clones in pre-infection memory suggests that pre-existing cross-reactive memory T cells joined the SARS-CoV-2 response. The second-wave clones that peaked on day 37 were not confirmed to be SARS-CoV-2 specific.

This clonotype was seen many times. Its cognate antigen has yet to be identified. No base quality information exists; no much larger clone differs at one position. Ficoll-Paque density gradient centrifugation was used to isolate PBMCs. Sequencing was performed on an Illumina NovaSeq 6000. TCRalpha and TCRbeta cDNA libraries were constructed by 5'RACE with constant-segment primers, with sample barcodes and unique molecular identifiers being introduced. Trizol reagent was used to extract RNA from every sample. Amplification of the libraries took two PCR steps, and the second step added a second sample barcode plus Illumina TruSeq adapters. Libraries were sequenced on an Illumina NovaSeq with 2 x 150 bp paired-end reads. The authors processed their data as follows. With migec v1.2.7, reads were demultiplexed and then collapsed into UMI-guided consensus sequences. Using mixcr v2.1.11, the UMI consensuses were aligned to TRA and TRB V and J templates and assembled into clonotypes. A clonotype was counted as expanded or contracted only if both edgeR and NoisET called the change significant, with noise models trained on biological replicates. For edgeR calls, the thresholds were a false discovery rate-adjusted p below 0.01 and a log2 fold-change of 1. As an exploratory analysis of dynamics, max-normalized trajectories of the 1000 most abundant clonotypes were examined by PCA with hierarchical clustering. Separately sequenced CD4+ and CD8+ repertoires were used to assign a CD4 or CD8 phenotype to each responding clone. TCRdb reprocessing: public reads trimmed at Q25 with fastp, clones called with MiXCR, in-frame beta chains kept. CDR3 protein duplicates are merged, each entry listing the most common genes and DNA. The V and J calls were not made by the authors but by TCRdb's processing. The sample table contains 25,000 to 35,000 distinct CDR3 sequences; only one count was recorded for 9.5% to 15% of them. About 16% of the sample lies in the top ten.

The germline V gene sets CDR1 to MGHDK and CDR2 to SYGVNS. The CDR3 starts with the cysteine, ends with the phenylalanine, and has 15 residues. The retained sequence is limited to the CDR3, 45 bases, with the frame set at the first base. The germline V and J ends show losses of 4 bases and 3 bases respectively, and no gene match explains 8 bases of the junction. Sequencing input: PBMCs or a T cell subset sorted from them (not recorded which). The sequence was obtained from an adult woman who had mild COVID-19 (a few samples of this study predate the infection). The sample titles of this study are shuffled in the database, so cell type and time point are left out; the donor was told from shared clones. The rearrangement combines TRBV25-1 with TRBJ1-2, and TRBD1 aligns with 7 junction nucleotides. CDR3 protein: CASSAFEGGYYGYTF. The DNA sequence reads TGTGCCAGCAGTGCGTTCGAAGGGGGCTACTATGGCTACACCTTC.